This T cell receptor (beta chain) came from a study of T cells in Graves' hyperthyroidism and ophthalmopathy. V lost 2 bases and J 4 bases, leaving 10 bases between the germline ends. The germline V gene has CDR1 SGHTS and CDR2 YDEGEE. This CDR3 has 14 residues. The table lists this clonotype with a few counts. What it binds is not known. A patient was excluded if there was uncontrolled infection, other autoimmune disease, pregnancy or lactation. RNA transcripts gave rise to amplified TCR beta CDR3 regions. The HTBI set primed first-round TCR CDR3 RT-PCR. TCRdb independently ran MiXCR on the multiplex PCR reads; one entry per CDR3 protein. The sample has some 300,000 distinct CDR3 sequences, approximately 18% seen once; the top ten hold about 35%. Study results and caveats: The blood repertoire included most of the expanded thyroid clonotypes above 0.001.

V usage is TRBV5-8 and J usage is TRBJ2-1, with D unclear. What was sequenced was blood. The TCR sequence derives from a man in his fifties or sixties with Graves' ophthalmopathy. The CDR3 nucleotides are TGTGCCAGCAGCTTAGGCAGATTATACAATGAGCAGTTCTTC. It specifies CASSLGRLYNEQFF.